The following is a T cell receptor (beta chain) sequence with its context. It has no known antigen specificity. No base-level quality is on record; no much larger clone is a single base apart. Trimming leaves V shorter by 1 base and J shorter by 6 bases, with the junction holding 11 bases beyond the gene matches. In the germline V gene (reference sequence), CDR1 corresponds to LNHDA and CDR2 to SQIVND. Including cysteine and phenylalanine, the CDR3 has 17 amino acids. Only CDR3 DNA is held: 51 bases, read in frame from base 1. This sample was taken from a study of blood T cell repertoires in COVID-19 (dated by TCRdb to between 2020 and 2021). About the full investigation: Collaborator samples came from the United States, Italy and Spain and covered acute and convalescent phases of COVID-19. The repertoires were released in a freely available public database intended as a resource for research on the immune response to SARS-CoV-2. Subjects who had been exposed to COVID-19, were actively infected with it, or had recovered from it provided the deeply sampled blood TCRbeta repertoires that made up the dataset. HLA class I and class II types, where available, came from metadata supplied by the sample provider rather than from assay-based typing. The samples were drawn from two sources: the first 160 participants of the ongoing ImmuneRACE study, and some 1,300 subjects contributed by 6 global collaborators. The prospective study material was composed of cDNA or gDNA derived from T cells, B-cell-depleted T cells, or PBMCs. Sample metadata almost always included a de-identified subject ID, COVID-19 status, age in years and sex. The study at large found these results: The quantity of clinical and demographic metadata differed by source and by participant and was supplied without curation.

The collaborating institutions used their own protocols to collect whole blood in K2EDTA tubes. Collaborator samples were shipped for TCRbeta analysis as frozen whole blood, isolated PBMCs, or DNA extracted from either sample type. TCRbeta CDR3 regions were amplified from genomic DNA using the immunoSEQ Assay, a bias-controlled multiplex PCR. On the study's bioinformatics: The number of nucleated cells in each sample was estimated from the amplification of reference gene primers within the assay. To quantify the absolute abundance of each unique TCRbeta CDR3 rearrangement, sequence reads were collapsed and filtered. For each sample, productive Simpson clonality was calculated as the square root of Simpson's diversity index over productive rearrangements. The table comes from immuneACCESS by way of TCRdb, which keeps in-frame sequences with V and J called. Part of the clones is missing from these tables; in studies checked, under half for an unresolved V gene and the rest for unknown reasons. The D gene and trimming were derived from the DNA, and the V and J assignments and clone size from that table. This sample comprises over 150,000 clones, under 95% of them detected only once. The ten top clones hold approximately 2.4% of the sample.

The receptor chain draws on TRBV19 and TRBJ2-2, with 7 middle bases fitting TRBD1. The TCR sequence derives from a man between 18 and 29 years old with acute or convalescent COVID-19. The sequenced sample was peripheral blood. At the DNA level, the sequence is TGTGCCAGTAGTATAGGGAAGGGGGCGCATATTGCCGGGGAGCTGTTTTTT. This gives the protein CASSIGKGAHIAGELFF.